This TCR beta chain was observed in a study of cytomegalovirus exposure and HLA in healthy donors. The donors were in the approximately 120-subject validation cohort; that cohort was separate from the roughly 660-subject first cohort. Sequencing was performed with immunoSEQ multiplex PCR; in TCRdb, only in-frame clones are kept and a portion is missing. This table has approximately 90,000 clones, about 96% appearing once. Study results and caveats: In vitro experiments confirmed that three CMV-associated chains were specific for CMV antigens.

About this clone: What it binds is unknown.

Germline loops: CDR1 WNHNN, CDR2 SYGVQD (reference sequence). V was clipped by 4 bases and J by 6 bases; unmatched bases: 4. This CDR3 contains 14 residues. This chain uses TRBV10-1 with TRBJ2-1; TRBD1 agrees at 9 bases. Sequencing input: PBMCs. The clonotype was recovered from a man aged 18 to 30 in good health and CMV-seronegative. The CDR3, as DNA: TGCGCCAGCAGTGGGGGACAGGGTTTCAATGAGCAGTTCTTC. Its translation: CASSGGQGFNEQFF.